Below, 6 T cell receptor beta chains from the same sample are listed, as sequenced in a study of T cells in Graves' hyperthyroidism and ophthalmopathy. The CDR3 regions of TCR beta were amplified from RNA transcripts. HTBI primers were the set used in a first-round RT-PCR of the TCR CDR3. TCRdb recomputed calls from the multiplex PCR reads with MiXCR, one row per CDR3 protein. This repertoire shows approximately 410,000 distinct CDR3 sequences, roughly 14% found once; its top ten account for about 12%. Sequencing used blood. The receptor source for this set is a man younger than 30 with Graves' ophthalmopathy.

This clonotype was picked up many times. The chain is built from TRBV18 and TRBJ1-4; D perhaps matches TRBD1 (5 bases). Trimming cost V 0 bases and J 7 bases, with 9 bases left between them. CDR3 length: 14 amino acids. The germline gives CDR1 KGHSH, CDR2 LQKENI. The CDR3 protein is CASSPPSGREKLFF. The DNA for the CDR3 is TGTGCCAGCTCACCACCTTCGGGGCGTGAAAAACTGTTTTTT.

This clonotype occurred many times. V usage is TRBV5-1 and J usage is TRBJ1-2; 9 nucleotides match TRBD1. The CDR3 has 14 residues. CDR1 SGHRS and CDR2 YFSETQ come from the germline V gene. The ends lost 2 bases at V and 3 bases at J; junction bases unmatched: 2. The CDR3 here is CASSLGDRDYGYTF. In DNA form, the CDR3 reads TGCGCCAGCAGCTTAGGGGACAGGGACTATGGCTACACCTTC.

The J gene is TRBJ2-5, the V gene TRBV5-1; 13 bases match TRBD2. CDR3 size: 16 residues. Germline V lookup: CDR1 SGHRS, CDR2 YFSETQ. The V gene end was trimmed by 4 bases and the J gene end by 5 bases; junction bases not matched to a gene: 8. The CDR3, as DNA: TGCGCCAGCAGCAGCGGACTAGCGGGGGCAATGGAGACCCAGTACTTC. The encoded protein is CASSSGLAGAMETQYF.

This clonotype was counted only a few times. The V gene is TRBV10-3, the J gene TRBJ2-5; 8 nucleotides agree with TRBD1. CDR3 length equals 14 residues. The V gene end was trimmed by 6 bases and the J gene end by 2 bases; junction bases not matched to a gene: 5. The germline V gene encodes CDR1 ENHRY and CDR2 SYGVKD. CDR3 nucleotide sequence: TGTGCCATCAGGACCGGGACAGGACAAGAGACCCAGTACTTC. Amino acid sequence: CAIRTGTGQETQYF.

This CDR3 reads CASSYTGGGGEETQYF. The CDR3 nucleotides read TGTGCCAGCAGTTACACGGGGGGGGGCGGGGAAGAGACCCAGTACTTC. This chain uses TRBV6-5 with TRBJ2-5; 8 bases are shared with TRBD2. The CDR3 covers 16 residues. The junction had 8 bases not matched to a gene; V was cut back by 2 bases and J by 3 bases. CDR1 is MNHEY, CDR2 SVGAGI, per germline.

This clonotype was detected only a few times. The CDR3 DNA follows: TGTGCCAGCAGCTTAGCATCAGTAGGACAGGGATACGAGCAGTACTTC. Its protein product is CASSLASVGQGYEQYF. The chain recombines TRBV7-9 with TRBJ2-7; 8 positions match TRBD1. The CDR3 loop spans 16 amino acids. V shed 0 bases and J 4 bases; nucleotides not matched to a gene: 8. CDR1 and CDR2 from the germline V gene are SEHNR and FQNEAQ (reference sequence). Full variable domain (rest looked up from reference TRBV7-9 and TRBJ2-7): DTGVSQNPRHKITKRGQNVTFRCDPISEHNRLYWYRQTLGQGPEFLTYFQNEAQLEKSRLLSDRFSAERPKGSFSTLEIQRTEQGDSAMYLCASSLASVGQGYEQYFGPGTRLTVT.